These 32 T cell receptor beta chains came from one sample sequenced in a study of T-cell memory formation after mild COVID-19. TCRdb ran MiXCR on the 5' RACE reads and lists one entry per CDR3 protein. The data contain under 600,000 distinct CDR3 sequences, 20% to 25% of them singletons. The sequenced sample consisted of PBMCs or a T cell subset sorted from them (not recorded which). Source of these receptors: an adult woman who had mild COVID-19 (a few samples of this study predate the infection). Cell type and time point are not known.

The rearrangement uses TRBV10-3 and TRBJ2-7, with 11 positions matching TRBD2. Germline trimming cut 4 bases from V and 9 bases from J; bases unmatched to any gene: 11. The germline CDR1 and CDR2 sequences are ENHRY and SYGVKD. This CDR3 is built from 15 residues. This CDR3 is CAISATSGNPNVQYF. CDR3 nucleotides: TGTGCCATCAGTGCGACTAGCGGGAACCCCAACGTGCAGTACTTC.

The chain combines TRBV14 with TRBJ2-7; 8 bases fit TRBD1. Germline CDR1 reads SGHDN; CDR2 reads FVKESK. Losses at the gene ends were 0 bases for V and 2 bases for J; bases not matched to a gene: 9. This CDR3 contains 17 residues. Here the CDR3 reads CASSQDRGTGIPYEQYF. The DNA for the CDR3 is TGTGCCAGCAGCCAAGATCGGGGGACAGGCATTCCCTACGAGCAGTACTTC.

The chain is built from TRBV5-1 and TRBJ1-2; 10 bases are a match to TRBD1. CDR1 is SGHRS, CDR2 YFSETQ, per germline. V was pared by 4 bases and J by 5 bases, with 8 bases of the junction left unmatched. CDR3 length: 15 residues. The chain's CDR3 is CASSPSGTGEYGYTF. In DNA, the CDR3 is TGCGCCAGCAGCCCGTCTGGGACAGGGGAGTATGGCTACACCTTC.

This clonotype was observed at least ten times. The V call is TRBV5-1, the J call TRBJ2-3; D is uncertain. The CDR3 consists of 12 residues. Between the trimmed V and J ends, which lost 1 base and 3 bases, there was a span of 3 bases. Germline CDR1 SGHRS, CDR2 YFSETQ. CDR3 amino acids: CASSLHTDTQYF. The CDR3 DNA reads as TGCGCCAGCAGCTTGCATACAGATACGCAGTATTTT.

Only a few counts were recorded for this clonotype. CDR3 coding DNA: TGTGCCAGCAGTGAAGTGGGGGGGGCGAGTCTAGGCTATGGCTACACCTTC. Translating gives CASSEVGGASLGYGYTF. The J gene is TRBJ1-2, the V gene TRBV6-1; tentatively, D is TRBD1 (6 bases). Looked up from germline, CDR1 is MNHNS and CDR2 is SASEGT. V was cut by 1 base and J by 4 bases, with 19 bases left in between. CDR3 size: 17 residues.

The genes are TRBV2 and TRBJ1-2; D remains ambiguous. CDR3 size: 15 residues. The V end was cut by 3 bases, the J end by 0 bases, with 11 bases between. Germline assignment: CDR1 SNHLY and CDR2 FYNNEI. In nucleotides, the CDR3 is TGTGCCAGCAGTGAGAATGGGTTAGCTAACTATGGCTACACCTTC. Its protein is CASSENGLANYGYTF.

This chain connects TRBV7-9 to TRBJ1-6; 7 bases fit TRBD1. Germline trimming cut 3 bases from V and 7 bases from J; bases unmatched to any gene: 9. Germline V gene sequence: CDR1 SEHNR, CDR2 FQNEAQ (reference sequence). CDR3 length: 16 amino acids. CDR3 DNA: TGTGCCAGCAGCTTCTACAGGGGAAAGACGAATTCACCCCTCCACTTT. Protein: CASSFYRGKTNSPLHF. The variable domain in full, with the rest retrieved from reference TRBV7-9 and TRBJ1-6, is DTGVSQNPRHKITKRGQNVTFRCDPISEHNRLYWYRQTLGQGPEFLTYFQNEAQLEKSRLLSDRFSAERPKGSFSTLEIQRTEQGDSAMYLCASSFYRGKTNSPLHFGNGTRLTVT.

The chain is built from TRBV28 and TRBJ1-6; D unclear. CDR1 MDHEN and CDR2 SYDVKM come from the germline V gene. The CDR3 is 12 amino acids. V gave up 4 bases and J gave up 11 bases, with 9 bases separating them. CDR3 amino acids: CASSSHRAPLHF. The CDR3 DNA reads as TGTGCCAGCAGTTCTCATAGGGCACCCCTCCACTTT.

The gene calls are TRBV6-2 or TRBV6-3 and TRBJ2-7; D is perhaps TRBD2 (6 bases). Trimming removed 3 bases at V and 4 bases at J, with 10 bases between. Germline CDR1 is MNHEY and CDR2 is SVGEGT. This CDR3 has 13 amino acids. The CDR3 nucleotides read TGTGCCAGCAGTTATGGGGGGAATTACGAGCAGTACTTC. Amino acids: CASSYGGNYEQYF.

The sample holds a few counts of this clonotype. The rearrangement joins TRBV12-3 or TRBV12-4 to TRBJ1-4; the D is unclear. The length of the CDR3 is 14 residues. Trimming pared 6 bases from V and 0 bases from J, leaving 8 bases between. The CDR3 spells CASSSDATNEKLFF. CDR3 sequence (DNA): TGTGCCAGCAGCTCAGATGCAACTAATGAAAAACTGTTTTTT.

The CDR3: CAWSALPRGEQYF. Here the CDR3 DNA reads TGTGCCTGGAGTGCTCTCCCACGGGGCGAGCAGTACTTC. V is TRBV30 and J is TRBJ2-7, with D possibly matching TRBD2 (5 bases). V lost 1 base and J lost 6, with 13 bases in between. Germline loops: CDR1 GTSNPN, CDR2 SVGIG (reference sequence). The CDR3 totals 13 residues.

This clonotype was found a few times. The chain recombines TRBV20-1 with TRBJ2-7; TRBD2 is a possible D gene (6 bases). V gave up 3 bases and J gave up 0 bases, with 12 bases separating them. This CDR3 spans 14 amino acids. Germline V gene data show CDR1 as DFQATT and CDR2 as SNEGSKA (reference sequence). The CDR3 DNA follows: TGCAGTGCTAGGCTACGGGACTTCTCCTACGAGCAGTACTTC. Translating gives CSARLRDFSYEQYF.

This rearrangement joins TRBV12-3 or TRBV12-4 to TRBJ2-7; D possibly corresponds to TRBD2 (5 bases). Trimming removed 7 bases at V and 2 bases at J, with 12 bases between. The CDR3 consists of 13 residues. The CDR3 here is CASKDLSTYEQYF. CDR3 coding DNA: TGTGCCAGCAAGGACTTATCAACCTACGAGCAGTACTTC.

The CDR3 DNA sequence: TGTGCCAGCAGCCAAGTATTAGCGAGCGGGAGGTCGTTCTTC. As protein: CASSQVLASGRSFF. This chain links TRBV4-2 with TRBJ2-1, with 9 bases matching TRBD2. CDR3 length: 14 amino acids. After removal of 1 base from V and 15 bases from J, the junction contained 10 bases not matched to a gene. CDR1 is LGHNA and CDR2 is YNFKEQ in the germline V gene.

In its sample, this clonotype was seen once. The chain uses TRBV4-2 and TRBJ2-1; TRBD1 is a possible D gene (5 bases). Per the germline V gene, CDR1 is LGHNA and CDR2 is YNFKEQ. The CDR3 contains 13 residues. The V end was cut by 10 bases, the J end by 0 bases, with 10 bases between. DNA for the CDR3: TGTGCCACCCAGGGAAGCTCCTACAATGAGCAGTTCTTC. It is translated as CATQGSSYNEQFF.

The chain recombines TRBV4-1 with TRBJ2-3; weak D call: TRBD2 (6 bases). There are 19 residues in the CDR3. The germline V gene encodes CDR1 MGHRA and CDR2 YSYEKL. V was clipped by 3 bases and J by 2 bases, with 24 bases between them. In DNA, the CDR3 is TGCGCCAGCAGCCATGCCCGGGGCCCTGACGCGGGATCCACAGATACGCAGTATTTT. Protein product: CASSHARGPDAGSTDTQYF.

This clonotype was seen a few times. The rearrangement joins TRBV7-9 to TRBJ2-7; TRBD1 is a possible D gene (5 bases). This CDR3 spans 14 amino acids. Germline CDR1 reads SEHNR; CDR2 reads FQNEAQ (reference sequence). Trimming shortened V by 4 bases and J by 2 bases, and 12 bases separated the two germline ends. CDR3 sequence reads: CASSSQGTPYEQYF. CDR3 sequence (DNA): TGTGCCAGCAGCTCGCAGGGAACCCCCTACGAGCAGTACTTC.

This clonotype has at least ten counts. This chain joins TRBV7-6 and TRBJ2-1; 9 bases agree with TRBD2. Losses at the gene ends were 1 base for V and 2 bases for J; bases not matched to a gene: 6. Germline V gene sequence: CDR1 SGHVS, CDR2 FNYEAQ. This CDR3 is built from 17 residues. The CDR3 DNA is TGTGCCAGCAGCTTAGTATCCAGCGGGGGGACCTACAATGAGCAGTTCTTC. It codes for CASSLVSSGGTYNEQFF.

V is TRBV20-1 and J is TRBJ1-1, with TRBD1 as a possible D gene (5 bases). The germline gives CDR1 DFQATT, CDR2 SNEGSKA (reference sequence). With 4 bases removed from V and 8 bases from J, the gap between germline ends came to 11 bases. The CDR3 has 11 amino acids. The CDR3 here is CSAMGTLEAFF. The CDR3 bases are TGCAGTGCTATGGGGACTCTGGAAGCTTTCTTT.

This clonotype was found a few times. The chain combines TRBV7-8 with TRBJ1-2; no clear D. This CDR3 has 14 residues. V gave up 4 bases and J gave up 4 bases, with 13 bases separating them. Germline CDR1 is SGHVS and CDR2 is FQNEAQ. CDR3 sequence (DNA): TGTGCCAGCAGCTCGATGGGTCCGGGCTATGGCTACACCTTC. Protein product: CASSSMGPGYGYTF.

CDR3 amino acids: CASSVVGLAGKETQYF. DNA for the CDR3: TGTGCCAGCAGCGTAGTGGGACTAGCGGGGAAAGAGACCCAGTACTTC. The chain couples TRBV9 to TRBJ2-5, with 13 bases lining up with TRBD2. V lost 0 bases, J lost 3 bases, and 2 bases stayed unmatched. Germline V gives CDR1 SGDLS, CDR2 YYNGEE. The CDR3 spans 16 residues.

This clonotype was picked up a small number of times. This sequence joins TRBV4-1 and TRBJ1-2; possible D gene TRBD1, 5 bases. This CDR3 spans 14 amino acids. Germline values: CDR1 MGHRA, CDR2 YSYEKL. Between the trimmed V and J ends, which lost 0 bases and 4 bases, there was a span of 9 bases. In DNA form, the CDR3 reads TGCGCCAGCAGCCAAGATGGGACGGTCTATGGCTACACCTTC. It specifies CASSQDGTVYGYTF.

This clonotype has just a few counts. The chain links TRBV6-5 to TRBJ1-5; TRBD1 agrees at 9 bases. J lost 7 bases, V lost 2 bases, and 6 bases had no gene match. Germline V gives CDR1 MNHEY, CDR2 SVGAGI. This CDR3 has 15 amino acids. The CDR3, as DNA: TGTGCCAGCAGTTACGCGGGACAGGGAGGACAGCCCCAGCATTTT. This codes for CASSYAGQGGQPQHF.

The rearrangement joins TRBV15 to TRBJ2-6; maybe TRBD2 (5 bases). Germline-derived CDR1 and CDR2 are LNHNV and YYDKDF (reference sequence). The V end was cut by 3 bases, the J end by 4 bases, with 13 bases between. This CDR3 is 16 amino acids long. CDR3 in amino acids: CATSSIRGPGANVLTF. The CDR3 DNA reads TGTGCCACCAGCAGCATTCGAGGGCCAGGGGCCAACGTCCTGACTTTC.

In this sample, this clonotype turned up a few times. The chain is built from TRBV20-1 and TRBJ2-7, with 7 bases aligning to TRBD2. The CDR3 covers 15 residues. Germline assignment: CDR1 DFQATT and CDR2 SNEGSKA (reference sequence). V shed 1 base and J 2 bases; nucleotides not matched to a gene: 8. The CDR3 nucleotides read TGCAGTGCTAGAGGAGGGCGGGAGTCACCCTACGAGCAGTACTTC. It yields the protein CSARGGRESPYEQYF.

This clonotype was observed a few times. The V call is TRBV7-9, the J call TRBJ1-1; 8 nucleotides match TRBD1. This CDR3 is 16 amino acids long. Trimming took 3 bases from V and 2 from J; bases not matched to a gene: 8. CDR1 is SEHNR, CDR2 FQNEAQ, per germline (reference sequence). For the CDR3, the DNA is TGTGCCAGCAGCTTTAATACCGGGACAGGAAACACTGAAGCTTTCTTT. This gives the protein CASSFNTGTGNTEAFF.

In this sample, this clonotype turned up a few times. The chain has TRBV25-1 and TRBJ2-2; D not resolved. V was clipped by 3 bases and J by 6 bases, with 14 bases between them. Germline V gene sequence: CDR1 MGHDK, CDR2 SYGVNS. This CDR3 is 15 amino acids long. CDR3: CASSDIDRPAGELFF. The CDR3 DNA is TGTGCCAGCAGTGACATTGACCGACCAGCCGGGGAGCTGTTTTTT.

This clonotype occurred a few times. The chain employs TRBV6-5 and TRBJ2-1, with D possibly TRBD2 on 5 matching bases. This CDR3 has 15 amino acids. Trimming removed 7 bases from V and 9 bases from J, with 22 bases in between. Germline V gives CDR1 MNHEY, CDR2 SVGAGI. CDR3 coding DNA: TGTGCCAGCACCCAATTTTATAGAGGTGGGAGTGAGCAGTTCTTC. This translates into CASTQFYRGGSEQFF.

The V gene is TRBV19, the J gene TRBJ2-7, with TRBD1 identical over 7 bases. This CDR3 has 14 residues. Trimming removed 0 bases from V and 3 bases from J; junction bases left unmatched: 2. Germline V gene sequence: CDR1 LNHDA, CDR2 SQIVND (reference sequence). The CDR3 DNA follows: TGTGCCAGTAGTATAGACCACAGGGGCTACGAGCAGTACTTC. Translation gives CASSIDHRGYEQYF.

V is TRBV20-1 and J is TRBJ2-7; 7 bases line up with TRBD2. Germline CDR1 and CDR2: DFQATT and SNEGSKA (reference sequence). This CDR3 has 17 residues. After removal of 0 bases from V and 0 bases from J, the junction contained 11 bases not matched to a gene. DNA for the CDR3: TGCAGTGCTAGAGATCACCGGGCCAGCGGGAACTCCTACGAGCAGTACTTC. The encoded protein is CSARDHRASGNSYEQYF.

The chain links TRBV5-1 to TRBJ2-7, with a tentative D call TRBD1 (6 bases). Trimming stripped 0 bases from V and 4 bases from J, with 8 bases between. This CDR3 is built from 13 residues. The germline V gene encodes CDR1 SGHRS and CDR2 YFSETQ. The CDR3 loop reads CASSLGQEYEQYF. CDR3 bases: TGCGCCAGCAGCTTGGGACAGGAATACGAGCAGTACTTC. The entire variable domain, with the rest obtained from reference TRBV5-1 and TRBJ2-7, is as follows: KAGVTQTPRYLIKTRGQQVTLSCSPISGHRSVSWYQQTPGQGLQFLFEYFSETQRNKGNFPGRFSGRQFSNSRSEMNVSTLELGDSALYLCASSLGQEYEQYFGPGTRLTVT.

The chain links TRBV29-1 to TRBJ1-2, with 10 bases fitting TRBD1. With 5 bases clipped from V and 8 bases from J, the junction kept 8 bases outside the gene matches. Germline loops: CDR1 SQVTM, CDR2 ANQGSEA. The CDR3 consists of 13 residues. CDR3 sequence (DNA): TGCAGCGTTTCCCCCGGGACAGGGGTGGGCTACACCTTC. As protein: CSVSPGTGVGYTF.